This TCR beta chain was recovered during a study of vaccination effects on CD4 cells after COVID-19. Notes on this clone: As yet, its antigen is unknown.

Assay used: immunoSEQ multiplex PCR; TCRdb lists only in-frame clones, some missing. The data contain over 60,000 clones, approximately 79% of them seen just once; the ten biggest clones take up approximately 2.8%. This CDR3 is 13 amino acids long. V lost 3 bases to trimming and J lost 0 bases, with 6 bases between them. Germline-derived CDR1 and CDR2 are SGDLS and YYNGEE. Sequencing in the ViraFEST assay came after antigen-specific CD4+ T cells had been expanded with viral peptide pools, which were used to stimulate PBMC. When ten to eleven days of culture had elapsed, CD4+ T cells were isolated. The study found no prior SARS-CoV-2 infection in the vaccine recipients, who tested negative for nucleocapsid antibodies.

This TCR came from a human donor who received a COVID-19 vaccine. The chain links TRBV9 to TRBJ1-1; D call uncertain. The source material was CD4+ T cells from PBMCs cultured with HCoV-NL63 spike peptides, sampled before COVID-19 vaccination. The CDR3 DNA follows: TGTGCCAGCAGCGGCCAGCTGAACACTGAAGCTTTCTTT. This encodes CASSGQLNTEAFF.